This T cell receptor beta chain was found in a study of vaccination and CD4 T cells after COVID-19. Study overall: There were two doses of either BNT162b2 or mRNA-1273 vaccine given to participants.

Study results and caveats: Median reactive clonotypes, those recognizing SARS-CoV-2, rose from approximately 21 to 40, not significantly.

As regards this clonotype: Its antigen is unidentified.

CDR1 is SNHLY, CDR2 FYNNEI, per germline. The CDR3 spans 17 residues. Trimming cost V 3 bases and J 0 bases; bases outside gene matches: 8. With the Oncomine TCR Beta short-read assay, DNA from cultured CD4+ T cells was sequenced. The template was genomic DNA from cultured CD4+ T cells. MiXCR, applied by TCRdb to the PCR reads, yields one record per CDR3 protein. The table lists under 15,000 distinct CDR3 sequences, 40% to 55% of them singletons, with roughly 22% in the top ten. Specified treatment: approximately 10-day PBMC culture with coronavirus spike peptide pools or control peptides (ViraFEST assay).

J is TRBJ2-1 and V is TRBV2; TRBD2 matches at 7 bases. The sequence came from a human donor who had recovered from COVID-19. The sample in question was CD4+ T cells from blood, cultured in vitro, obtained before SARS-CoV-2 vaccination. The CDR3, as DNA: TGTGCCAGCAGTGAGGTTAGCGGGCCTAGCTCCTACAATGAGCAGTTCTTC. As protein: CASSEVSGPSSYNEQFF.